This T cell receptor (beta chain) was recorded in a study of beta chain features in type 1 diabetes. Expressed TCRB transcripts were sequenced because the isolated RNA had all been reverse transcribed beforehand. Only in-frame clones appear in the TCRdb table, and some are missing; sequencing was by immunoSEQ multiplex PCR. This sample yields hundreds of thousands of clones, of which about 16% are seen a single time; roughly 0.098% belongs to the top ten. On this clone itself: Its antigen is still unknown.

Findings and caveats of the study: Here, the possible influence of HLA type (on TCRB rearrangement) remained unresolved. Researchers report that Type 1 diabetes patients had moderately but significantly shorter TCRB CDR3s across all four CD4+ subsets. High-TCR-expressing cells could be over-represented by cDNA sequencing.

The germline V gene encodes CDR1 SQVTM and CDR2 ANQGSEA. Trimming removed 6 bases at V and 4 bases at J, with 12 bases between. The CDR3 length is 12 residues. The purity of all sorted populations exceeded 95%. The receptor was isolated from a man aged 18-30 years in good health. The chain uses TRBV29-1 and TRBJ1-1; possible D gene TRBD1, 5 bases. The specimen sequenced was naive CD4+ T cells from blood. The CDR3 DNA reads TGCAGCGTCAGGGTTTATATCACTGAAGCTTTCTTT. It encodes CSVRVYITEAFF.